The 15 T cell receptor beta chains listed next were all sequenced from one sample in a study of T-cell reconstitution after alpha-beta-depleted transplantation in children. Unique molecular identifiers were used to barcode this TCRbeta library. TCRdb used MiXCR to reprocess the PCR reads, holding one entry per CDR3 protein. The profile shows under 85,000 distinct CDR3 sequences, 15% to 20% of them singletons. This specimen was PBMCs, mostly from graft donor cells, taken 360 days after TCRalphabeta/CD19-depleted stem cell transplant. All receptors come from a male patient under 10 years old who had a stem cell transplant for acute lymphoblastic leukemia, so the T cells may come from the graft donor.

This clonotype was detected only a few times. The rearrangement joins TRBV12-3 or TRBV12-4 to TRBJ2-1; TRBD2 agrees at 14 bases. V lost 6 bases to trimming and J lost 7 bases; unmatched junction nucleotides: 5. The CDR3 is 15 amino acids. The CDR3 reads CASRRGTSGSNEQFF. The CDR3 DNA follows: TGTGCCAGCAGGCGCGGGACTAGCGGGAGTAATGAGCAGTTCTTC.

The V and J genes are TRBV6-5 and TRBJ2-2; the D gene is possibly TRBD2 (5 bases). This CDR3 is built from 14 residues. Germline assignment: CDR1 MNHEY and CDR2 SVGAGI. V lost 0 bases and J 4 bases, leaving 6 bases between the germline ends. Here the CDR3 reads CASSYSTITGELFF. As DNA, the CDR3 is TGTGCCAGCAGTTACTCGACTATCACCGGGGAGCTGTTTTTT.

V usage is TRBV18 and J usage is TRBJ2-4, with 10 bases fitting TRBD1. Germline CDR1 KGHSH, CDR2 LQKENI. The CDR3 length is 13 residues. Germline trimming cut 3 bases from V and 7 bases from J; bases unmatched to any gene: 0. Here the CDR3 DNA reads TGTGCCAGCTCACCGGGACAGGGGAACATTCAGTACTTC. This gives the protein CASSPGQGNIQYF.

The rearrangement uses TRBV6-2 or TRBV6-3 and TRBJ2-3, with 14 bases matching TRBD2. Germline V gives CDR1 MNHEY, CDR2 SVGEGT. The CDR3 covers 21 residues. Germline trimming cut 0 bases from V and 5 bases from J; bases unmatched to any gene: 16. CDR3 sequence: CASSYSSIGTSGRGFRDTQYF. Written as DNA, the CDR3 is TGTGCCAGCAGTTACTCTTCCATCGGGACTAGCGGGAGAGGGTTTCGAGATACGCAGTATTTT.

This rearrangement joins TRBV11-3 to TRBJ2-7, with 7 bases matching TRBD1. Germline CDR1 is SGHNT and CDR2 is YENEEA. The CDR3 has 15 amino acids. V gave up 3 bases and J gave up 1 base; unmatched junction bases: 6. The CDR3 reads CASSFGSGQSYEQYF. The CDR3 DNA sequence: TGTGCCAGCAGCTTCGGGTCGGGACAGTCCTACGAGCAGTACTTC.

The V call is TRBV20-1, the J call TRBJ2-1, with 8 nucleotides matching TRBD2. The germline V gene has CDR1 DFQATT and CDR2 SNEGSKA (reference sequence). The trim removed 6 bases at V and 9 bases at J, leaving 16 bases unmatched. The CDR3 is made up of 15 amino acids. The CDR3 bases are TGCAGTGCAGGTGGCCGAGCGGGAGTCTATTCTGAGCAGTTCTTC. Translating gives CSAGGRAGVYSEQFF.

V is TRBV7-6 and J is TRBJ2-3; 11 bases line up with TRBD2. The CDR3 length is 18 residues. The trim removed 1 base at V and 0 bases at J, leaving 6 bases unmatched. CDR1 and CDR2 (germline): SGHVS, FNYEAQ. CDR3 DNA: TGTGCCAGCAGCTTAGGGAAGACTAGCGGGGTTAGCACAGATACGCAGTATTTT. Translation: CASSLGKTSGVSTDTQYF.

V usage is TRBV5-1 and J usage is TRBJ2-1, with 10 bases aligning to TRBD2. The CDR3 contains 15 residues. The ends lost 5 bases at V and 0 bases at J; junction bases unmatched: 2. Looked up from germline, CDR1 is SGHRS and CDR2 is YFSETQ. The CDR3 sequence is CASRPSGSSYNEQFF. The DNA for the CDR3 is TGCGCCAGCAGACCTAGCGGGAGCTCCTACAATGAGCAGTTCTTC.

This clonotype was counted only a few times. J is TRBJ1-4 and V is TRBV12-3 or TRBV12-4; 7 bases agree with TRBD1. This CDR3 has 14 amino acids. J gave up 8 bases and V 3 bases, and 6 bases lay outside the gene matches. Here the CDR3 DNA reads TGTGCCAGCAGTTTTAGGACAGGAGGAGAAAAACTGTTTTTT. It is translated as CASSFRTGGEKLFF.

The chain uses TRBV27 and TRBJ2-3; 11 bases fit TRBD2. V trimming: 5 bases; J trimming: 1 base; junction bases outside the gene matches: 5. Germline CDR1 and CDR2: MNHEY and SMNVEV (reference sequence). The CDR3 covers 16 residues. CDR3 nucleotides: TGTGCCAGCAGTCCGGGACTAGCGGTGGGCACAGATACGCAGTATTTT. Amino acids: CASSPGLAVGTDTQYF.

This clonotype was found many times. This chain joins TRBV7-9 and TRBJ2-4; TRBD1 matches 10 bases. With V trimmed by 5 bases and J by 2 bases, 9 bases remained unmatched. This CDR3 has 17 amino acids. Germline assignment: CDR1 SEHNR and CDR2 FQNEAQ (reference sequence). CDR3: CASSGDRGALSKNIQYF. The CDR3, as DNA: TGTGCCAGCAGCGGGGACAGGGGTGCCCTTTCCAAAAACATTCAGTACTTC.

This clonotype occurred a few times. The genes are TRBV5-1 and TRBJ2-4; 7 nucleotides line up with TRBD1. Germline CDR1 and CDR2: SGHRS and YFSETQ. Trimming took 0 bases from V and 1 from J; bases not matched to a gene: 4. The CDR3 length is 16 residues. Written as DNA, the CDR3 is TGCGCCAGCAGCTTGGGGGACAGCCTGGCCAAAAACATTCAGTACTTC. Protein: CASSLGDSLAKNIQYF.

The chain joins TRBV6-7 to TRBJ1-1; maybe TRBD1 (6 bases). TRBV6-7 is treated as an ORF (open reading frame) with a function not yet certain. V lost 6 bases and J 5 bases, leaving 16 bases between the germline ends. The CDR3 length is 14 residues. The CDR3 region is CASSSRRGQTEAFF. CDR3 DNA: TGTGCCAGCAGCTCCAGGCGGGGGCAGACTGAAGCTTTCTTT.

V usage is TRBV10-3 and J usage is TRBJ2-7; TRBD2 aligns across 7 bases. CDR3 length: 12 residues. Germline V gene data show CDR1 as ENHRY and CDR2 as SYGVKD. Trimming removed 8 bases from V and 2 bases from J; junction bases left unmatched: 3. DNA of the CDR3: TGTGCCATCGGGGGGGACGCCTACGAGCAGTACTTC. Translating it yields CAIGGDAYEQYF.

This clonotype was seen many times. The CDR3 nucleotides read TGTGCCAGCAGTCTACAGGGTTTCTCCTACGAGCAGTACTTC. Protein sequence: CASSLQGFSYEQYF. This sequence joins TRBV27 and TRBJ2-7; D possibly corresponds to TRBD1 (6 bases). Deletions cut 5 bases from V and 0 bases from J, with 11 bases between. The CDR3 runs to 14 residues. CDR1 and CDR2 from the germline V gene are MNHEY and SMNVEV (reference sequence).